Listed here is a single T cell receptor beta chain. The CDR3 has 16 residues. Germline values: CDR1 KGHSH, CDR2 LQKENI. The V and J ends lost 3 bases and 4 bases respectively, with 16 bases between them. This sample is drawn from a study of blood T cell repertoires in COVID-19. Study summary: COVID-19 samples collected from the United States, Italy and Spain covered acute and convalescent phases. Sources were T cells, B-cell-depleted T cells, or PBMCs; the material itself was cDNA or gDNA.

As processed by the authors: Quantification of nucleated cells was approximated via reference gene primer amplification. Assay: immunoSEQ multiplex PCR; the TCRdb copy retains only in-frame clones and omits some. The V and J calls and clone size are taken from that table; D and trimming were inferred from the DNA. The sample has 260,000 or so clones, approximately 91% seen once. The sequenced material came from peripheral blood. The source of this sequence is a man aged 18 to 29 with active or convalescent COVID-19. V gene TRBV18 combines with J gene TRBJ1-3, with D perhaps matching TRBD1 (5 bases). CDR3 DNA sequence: TGTGCCAGCTCACCCTATACCGGGGGGTCCGGAAACACCATATATTTT. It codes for CASSPYTGGSGNTIYF.